This T cell receptor beta chain originates from a study of blood T cell repertoires in COVID-19. TCRdb keeps only in-frame clones here, not all; method: immunoSEQ multiplex PCR. Seen here are fewer than 200,000 clones, 85% to 90% observed once, and the top ten hold roughly 8%. This CDR3 comprises 15 residues. The V and J ends lost 4 bases and 5 bases respectively, with 12 bases between them. From germline, CDR1 is LNHDA and CDR2 SQIVND (reference sequence). This clonotype was obtained from a woman aged 60-75 years with acute or convalescent COVID-19. Specimen: peripheral blood. This sequence joins TRBV19 and TRBJ1-6; unclear D gene. For the CDR3, the DNA is TGTGCCAGTAGTAATCTACGGGGAAATAATTCACCCCTCCACTTT. Encoded protein: CASSNLRGNNSPLHF.